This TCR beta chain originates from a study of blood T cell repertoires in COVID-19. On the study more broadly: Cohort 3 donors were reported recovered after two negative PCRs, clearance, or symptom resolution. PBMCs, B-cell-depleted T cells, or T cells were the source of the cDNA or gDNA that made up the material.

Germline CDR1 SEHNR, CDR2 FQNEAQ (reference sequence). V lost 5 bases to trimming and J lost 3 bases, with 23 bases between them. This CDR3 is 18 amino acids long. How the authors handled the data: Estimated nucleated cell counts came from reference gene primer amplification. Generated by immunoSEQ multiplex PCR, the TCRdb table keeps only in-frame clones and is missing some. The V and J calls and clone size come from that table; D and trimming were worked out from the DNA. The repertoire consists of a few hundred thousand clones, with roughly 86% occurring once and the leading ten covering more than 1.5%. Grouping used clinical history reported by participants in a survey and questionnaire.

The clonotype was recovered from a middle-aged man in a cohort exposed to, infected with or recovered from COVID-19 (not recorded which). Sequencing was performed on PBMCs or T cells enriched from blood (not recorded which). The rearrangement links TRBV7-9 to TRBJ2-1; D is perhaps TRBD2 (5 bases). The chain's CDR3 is CASSPSPRRGPVYNEQFF. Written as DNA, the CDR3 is TGTGCCAGCAGCCCAAGCCCGAGGAGAGGGCCGGTCTACAATGAGCAGTTCTTC.